The rows below give T cell receptor beta chains drawn from one sample of a study of cytomegalovirus exposure and HLA in healthy donors. Assay used: immunoSEQ multiplex PCR; TCRdb lists only in-frame clones, some missing. This sample's clone table lists approximately 38,000 clones. Specimen: PBMCs. These receptors came from a middle-aged man in good health and CMV-seropositive. The CDR3 runs from the conserved cysteine through the conserved F or W.

j_call: TRBJ2-1; v_call: TRBV5-1; cdr3_aa: CASGSEAGSSYNEQFF
j_call: TRBJ1-5; v_call: TRBV27; cdr3_aa: CASSSGGGREQPQHF
j_call: TRBJ2-7; v_call: TRBV2; cdr3_aa: CASSERDTYFRYF
j_call: TRBJ2-1; v_call: TRBV6-1; cdr3_aa: CASSEQGGPRGNEQFF
j_call: TRBJ2-3; v_call: TRBV15; cdr3_aa: CATSRSLGQSNTDTQYF
j_call: TRBJ2-2; v_call: TRBV2; cdr3_aa: CASSEPGELFF
j_call: TRBJ1-1; v_call: TRBV18; cdr3_aa: CASSPLRHQNTEAFF
j_call: TRBJ2-3; v_call: TRBV15; cdr3_aa: CATSRAGGPDTQYF
j_call: TRBJ1-2; v_call: TRBV30; cdr3_aa: CARGQGGYGYTF
j_call: TRBJ2-2; v_call: TRBV4-1; cdr3_aa: CASSHLADANTGELFF
j_call: TRBJ1-2; v_call: TRBV25-1; cdr3_aa: CASSEYRGQSGYTF
j_call: TRBJ1-2; v_call: TRBV4-2; cdr3_aa: CASSPRGGQGTNYGYTF
j_call: TRBJ1-5; v_call: TRBV6-1; cdr3_aa: CASSPGQGAPPQHF
j_call: TRBJ2-7; v_call: TRBV5-1; cdr3_aa: CASSPRTVSYEQYF
j_call: TRBJ2-5; v_call: TRBV5-1; cdr3_aa: CASSLGAWQEETQYF
j_call: TRBJ2-7; v_call: TRBV5-4; cdr3_aa: CASSSLAATYEQYF
j_call: TRBJ2-3; v_call: TRBV7-3; cdr3_aa: CASSEGGADTQYF
j_call: TRBJ1-5; v_call: TRBV2; cdr3_aa: CASGAYDSNQPQHF
j_call: TRBJ2-7; v_call: TRBV7-6; cdr3_aa: CASSLRGQGPYEQYF
j_call: TRBJ2-2; v_call: TRBV15; cdr3_aa: CATSGGQGALSTGELFF
j_call: TRBJ1-5; v_call: TRBV9; cdr3_aa: CASSVGGMGQPQHF
j_call: TRBJ1-2; v_call: TRBV12-5; cdr3_aa: CASGTNGYTF
j_call: TRBJ2-7; v_call: TRBV7-9; cdr3_aa: CASSPRRGALVEQYF
j_call: TRBJ1-2; v_call: TRBV19; cdr3_aa: CASSIPPPAGGYTF